This TCR beta chain was identified during a study of shared clonotypes between healthy human individuals. Some clones are missing from TCRdb's copy, which holds only in-frame ones; the method was immunoSEQ multiplex PCR. Altogether millions of clones are present, about 93% being singletons, with the ten largest covering more than 1.5%. The germline V gene encodes CDR1 SGHRS and CDR2 YFSETQ. This CDR3 has 14 amino acids. V shed 2 bases, J shed 3 bases, and the junction held 2 bases outside the gene matches. Comment on this clone: Its cognate antigen is unknown.

The study's findings and limits: Naive CD4 clonotypes were shared across several donors at around 5.4%. Clonotypes which were not shared had lower generation probabilities than clonotypes that all four donors shared.

CD45RO-negative cells were positively selected for CCR7, leaving out terminally differentiated effector memory CD45RA+ cells. Specimen: naive CD8+ T cells from PBMCs. The TCR originated in a man younger than 30 in good health. Some clones in this sample may be carry-over from other donors' samples. The V and J genes are TRBV5-1 and TRBJ2-7, with 10 bases identical to TRBD1. CDR3: CASSFGQGGYEQYF. The CDR3 bases are TGCGCCAGCAGCTTCGGACAGGGGGGCTACGAGCAGTACTTC.